Described below is a single TCR beta chain sequence and its context. Antigen unknown. Method: immunoSEQ multiplex PCR; TCRdb's copy keeps in-frame clones and lacks some. Of tens of thousands of clones detected, 75% to 90% appear once; the ten largest clones hold 0.79%. Trimming took 4 bases from V and 1 from J, leaving 11 bases between them. CDR3 length: 15 residues. Germline CDR1 and CDR2: LGHNA and YNFKEQ. These data originate in a study of T cell clones after liver transplantation. The overall study: Without induction therapy, subjects received standard immunosuppression until 12-24 months post-transplant. Study conclusions and caveats: The donor-reactive repertoire was only partly measurable in two subjects, lacking donor cells.

Sorting of unstimulated PBMCs yielded separate CD3+CD4+ and CD3+CD8+ fractions. The receptor comes from a human patient who received a liver transplant. Some T cells may have originated in the graft donor. This chain links TRBV4-2 with TRBJ1-5; D possibly corresponds to TRBD1 (6 bases). This material consisted of CD4+ T cells from blood, taken 12 months after liver transplant. CDR3 bases: TGTGCCAGCAGCCTACAGGGCATGAGCAATCAGCCCCAGCATTTT. It encodes CASSLQGMSNQPQHF.